The rows below give T cell receptor beta chains drawn from one sample of a study of T cells in pancreatic ductal adenocarcinoma. The repertoire was sequenced with immunoSEQ multiplex PCR; TCRdb's copy has only in-frame clones and lacks some. The data hold approximately 18,000 clones, with about 90% observed a single time. Sequences were obtained from PBMCs. These receptors were collected from a human donor with pancreatic ductal adenocarcinoma. The CDR3 runs from the conserved cysteine through the conserved F or W. The D gene is left open where the match is weak. The listing skips clone size in some rows; elsewhere it reads once, few, many or a size class.

j_gene,v_gene,d_gene,abundance,CDR3nt,CDR3aa
TRBJ1-1,TRBV7-9,NA,NA,TGTGCCAGCAGCTTAGGACAGAACACTGAAGCTTTCTTT,CASSLGQNTEAFF
TRBJ2-7,TRBV27,NA,NA,TGTGCCAGCAGTTTAAAGGACAGTTCCTACGAGCAGTACTTC,CASSLKDSSYEQYF
TRBJ2-2,TRBV9,NA,NA,TGTGCCAGCAGCGAAACCGGGACACCTCTCAACACCGGGGAGCTGTTTTTT,CASSETGTPLNTGELFF
TRBJ2-3,TRBV28,NA,NA,TGTGCCAGCAGTCCGACAGGCAGCACAGATACGCAGTATTTT,CASSPTGSTDTQYF
TRBJ2-4,TRBV15,NA,NA,TGTGCCACCAGCAGACCAGGACAGAAAAACATTCAGTACTTC,CATSRPGQKNIQYF
TRBJ2-5,TRBV5-5,TRBD1,NA,TGTGCCAGCAGGCTGGGACAGCAAGAGACCCAGTACTTC,CASRLGQQETQYF
TRBJ2-5,TRBV25-1,NA,NA,TGTGCCAGCAGTGAATTTTCAGGGTCGGAGACCCAGTACTTC,CASSEFSGSETQYF
TRBJ1-1,TRBV28,TRBD1,NA,TGTGCCAGCAGTGGACAGGGGGTGGCAGGCACTGAAGCTTTCTTT,CASSGQGVAGTEAFF
TRBJ2-7,TRBV18,NA,once,TGTGCCAGCTCTCCCGTATCCGCCCGGGAAGGCGAGCAGTACTTC,CASSPVSAREGEQYF
TRBJ1-1,TRBV19,NA,NA,TGTGCCAGTAGTGTCAGTGCCACTGAAGCTTTCTTT,CASSVSATEAFF
TRBJ2-1,TRBV15,TRBD1,NA,TGTGCCACCAGGGGACAGGGGAATTACAATGAGCAGTTCTTC,CATRGQGNYNEQFF
TRBJ1-1,TRBV11-1,NA,NA,TGTGCCAGCAGCTCACAACTTCAGGGTCAGGACACTGAAGCTTTCTTT,CASSSQLQGQDTEAFF
TRBJ1-6,TRBV7-3,NA,NA,TGTGCCAGCAGCGACGGAGGGTTTACACCCCTCCACTTT,CASSDGGFTPLHF
TRBJ1-3,TRBV2,TRBD1,NA,TGTGCCAGCAGGGAACAGGGGAACACCATATATTTT,CASREQGNTIYF
TRBJ2-1,TRBV29-1,NA,NA,TGCAGCGTTGCGGCCGTCTCGAACAGGGAAATCCACAATGAGCAGTTCTTC,CSVAAVSNREIHNEQFF
TRBJ1-6,TRBV7-2,TRBD1,NA,TGTGCCAGCAGCGGGACAGCAAATTCACCCCTCCACTTT,CASSGTANSPLHF
TRBJ2-6,TRBV5-5,TRBD2,NA,TGTGCCAGCAGCCCAAGCGGGGCTGGGGCCAACGTCCTGACTTTC,CASSPSGAGANVLTF
TRBJ1-1,TRBV28,TRBD1,NA,TGTGCCAGCAGTCCTGGACAGGGGGCGCTTGGTAGCACTGAAGCTTTCTTT,CASSPGQGALGSTEAFF
TRBJ1-6,TRBV2,NA,few,TGTGCCAGCAGTGGCCCGGAGGAGGAGTATTCACCCCTCCACTTT,CASSGPEEEYSPLHF
TRBJ2-4,TRBV28,NA,NA,TGTGCCAGCAGAACAGGGTTAAGAAGACTAGCCAAAAACATTCAGTACTTC,CASRTGLRRLAKNIQYF
TRBJ2-1,TRBV6-4,NA,NA,TGTGCCAGCACCTTAAGAGCAGGGGGGGAGCAGTTCTTC,CASTLRAGGEQFF
TRBJ2-2,TRBV6-1,NA,NA,TGTGCCAGCAGTGACCCAGGGGCGAACACCGGGGAGCTGTTTTTT,CASSDPGANTGELFF
TRBJ2-3,TRBV13,NA,once,TGTGCCAGCAGCTTACAGGGCCCAGATACGCAGTATTTT,CASSLQGPDTQYF
TRBJ1-1,TRBV5-4,NA,few,TGTGCCAGCAGCTTGGTGGGGGCGAACACTGAAGCTTTCTTT,CASSLVGANTEAFF
TRBJ2-7,TRBV9,NA,NA,TGTGCCAGCAGCGTAGAGCCGACAGGACTTTACGAGCAGTACTTC,CASSVEPTGLYEQYF
TRBJ2-2,TRBV11-3,TRBD2,NA,TGTGCCAGCAGCTTGACTAGCGGGGGGGCCGGGGAGCTGTTTTTT,CASSLTSGGAGELFF
TRBJ1-2,TRBV6-6,NA,NA,TGTGCCAGCACTTTCTCGCCGACGGGGAGCGGCTACACCTTC,CASTFSPTGSGYTF
TRBJ1-6,TRBV2,NA,NA,TGTGCCAGCAGTGAAGACGAGTGGCGGAACACGGGGATCTATAATTCACCCCTCCACTTT,CASSEDEWRNTGIYNSPLHF
TRBJ1-5,TRBV5-4,TRBD1,NA,TGTGCCAGCAGCCAAGGGACAGACAATCAGCCCCAGCATTTT,CASSQGTDNQPQHF
TRBJ1-1,TRBV7-2,NA,NA,TGTGCCAGCAGCTTAGCGCTGGGGAGTACGGGCACTGAAGCTTTCTTT,CASSLALGSTGTEAFF
TRBJ1-1,TRBV5-4,TRBD1,NA,TGTGCCAGCGCCGCGGGACAGGGAATAGGTGAAGCTTTCTTT,CASAAGQGIGEAFF
TRBJ2-3,TRBV27,NA,NA,TGTGCCAGCAGCAGATCCACCCAGGGTACAGATACGCAGTATTTT,CASSRSTQGTDTQYF
TRBJ2-7,TRBV7-2,TRBD1,NA,TGTGCCAGCAGCTTACGGGGACAGGGCGCCTACGAGCAGTACTTC,CASSLRGQGAYEQYF
TRBJ1-6,TRBV10-3,NA,NA,TGTGCCATCAGAACACAGGGAGCAAATTCACCCCTCCACTTT,CAIRTQGANSPLHF
TRBJ1-1,TRBV5-6,NA,NA,TGTGCCAGCAGCTTGACCGTCGGAAGGGGCGCTGACCTGAACACTGAAGCTTTCTTT,CASSLTVGRGADLNTEAFF
TRBJ2-5,TRBV2,TRBD2,NA,TGTGCCAGCAAGGGACTAGCGGGGGGGCGGGGGACCCAGTACTTC,CASKGLAGGRGTQYF
TRBJ2-5,TRBV18,NA,NA,TGTGCCAGCTCACGCGACCAAGAGACCCAGTACTTC,CASSRDQETQYF
TRBJ1-2,TRBV5-4,NA,NA,TGTGCCAGCAGCTGGGACCCGACCGCGAGGGAGGATGGCTACACCTTC,CASSWDPTAREDGYTF
TRBJ1-6,TRBV10-3,NA,NA,TGTGCCATCACCGACAGGAATTCACCCCTCCACTTT,CAITDRNSPLHF
TRBJ1-1,TRBV19,NA,NA,TGTGCCAGTGGCGGAACTGAAGCTTTCTTT,CASGGTEAFF
TRBJ2-7,TRBV11-3,TRBD2,NA,TGTGCCAGCAGCGGGGGACCGGGAGGCTACGAGCAGTACTTC,CASSGGPGGYEQYF
TRBJ2-5,TRBV5-1,NA,NA,TGCGCCAGCAGCTTGGACAGCCCCGCGTACCAAGAGACCCAGTACTTC,CASSLDSPAYQETQYF
TRBJ1-5,TRBV19,TRBD1,NA,TGTGCCAGTAGGAATAGGCGACAGGGGATCGGACAGCCCCAGCATTTT,CASRNRRQGIGQPQHF
TRBJ1-1,TRBV11-3,NA,NA,TGTGCCAGCAGCCACCCGGGGAACACTGAAGCTTTCTTT,CASSHPGNTEAFF
TRBJ1-2,TRBV5-1,NA,NA,TGCGCCAGCAGCTTGGCCGGAGGGCCTCAGGGCGGCTACACCTTC,CASSLAGGPQGGYTF
TRBJ2-1,TRBV6-5,NA,NA,TGTGCCAGCAGTCTACTGGGAGGATCCCACAATGAGCAGTTCTTC,CASSLLGGSHNEQFF
TRBJ1-2,TRBV5-6,NA,NA,TGTGCCAGCAGCTTGGCCGGTAGTCGCTACACCTTC,CASSLAGSRYTF
TRBJ1-2,TRBV11-1,NA,NA,TGTGCCAGCAGCTTAGGCGGAAACTATGGCTACACCTTC,CASSLGGNYGYTF